Listed here are 6 T cell receptor beta chains from one sample, sequenced in a study of response to subunit inactivated influenza vaccine. TCRdb re-derived calls from the RT-PCR reads in MiXCR, one entry per CDR3 protein. The data hold about 650,000 distinct CDR3 sequences, with 13% to 15% observed a single time. Sequenced material: PBMCs from blood, taken 14 days before vaccination. Every receptor here comes from a man over 45 who received an inactivated influenza vaccine.

The gene calls are TRBV24-1 and TRBJ2-1; maybe TRBD2 (5 bases). CDR3 length equals 16 residues. V dropped 5 bases and J dropped 4 bases, with 17 bases sitting between them. Germline CDR1 KGHDR, CDR2 SFDVKD. DNA for the CDR3: TGTGCCACCAGTGCCCCGTCAGCGGACGTTTACAATGAGCAGTTCTTC. It codes for CATSAPSADVYNEQFF.

There are many counts of this clonotype. J is TRBJ1-1 and V is TRBV4-1; the D is unclear. This CDR3 spans 14 amino acids. The ends were cut back, 0 bases at V and 1 base at J, with 6 bases in the middle. Germline lookup yields CDR1 MGHRA and CDR2 YSYEKL. DNA for the CDR3: TGCGCCAGCAGCCAAGACCCTAGGAACACTGAAGCTTTCTTT. Its protein product is CASSQDPRNTEAFF.

The chain links TRBV4-3 to TRBJ2-2; a possible D gene is TRBD2 (6 bases). The CDR3 consists of 15 residues. Trimming left V 4 bases short and J 6 bases short, with 15 bases between. Germline loops: CDR1 LGHNA, CDR2 YSLEER. CDR3 protein: CASSRGDRGPGELFF. The CDR3 DNA is TGCGCCAGCAGCCGGGGGGACCGTGGACCCGGGGAGCTGTTTTTT.

This clonotype was observed at least ten times. The V call is TRBV12-3 or TRBV12-4, the J call TRBJ2-2, with D maybe TRBD2 (5 bases). The CDR3 spans 14 residues. V was shortened by 2 bases and J by 4 bases, with 8 bases between the two germline ends. The CDR3 loop is CASSLYRGTGELFF. CDR3 DNA sequence: TGTGCCAGCAGTTTATATCGGGGCACCGGGGAGCTGTTTTTT.

This clonotype was counted between two and nine times. The genes are TRBV4-2 and TRBJ2-7; possible D gene TRBD2, 6 bases. Germline lookup yields CDR1 LGHNA and CDR2 YNFKEQ. This CDR3 has 16 amino acids. Trimming left V 0 bases short and J 4 bases short, with 16 bases between. In nucleotides, the CDR3 is TGTGCCAGCAGCCAAGATCTTGCAACGGGAGCGTACGAGCAGTACTTC. Protein sequence: CASSQDLATGAYEQYF.

In this sample, this clonotype turned up a few times. The chain recombines TRBV15 with TRBJ2-1; 8 bases are a match to TRBD2. Germline assignment: CDR1 LNHNV and CDR2 YYDKDF (reference sequence). V was pared by 0 bases and J by 4 bases, with 8 bases of the junction left unmatched. The CDR3 totals 17 residues. This CDR3 reads CATSRDPGLGLYNEQFF. CDR3 DNA sequence: TGTGCCACCAGCAGAGATCCGGGACTAGGCTTATACAATGAGCAGTTCTTC.